Below, one TCR beta chain is given with its context. The antigen is not known. The entry originates in a study of cytotoxic CD8 clonotypes in ibrutinib-treated CLL. Notes on the study in general: Patients showed higher baseline clonality than age-matched healthy donors, and it tracked circulating CD8+ T-cell counts. Public clonotypes occurred uncommonly; on treatment, they contracted or remained stable.

The assay was immunoSEQ multiplex PCR, and TCRdb's table has in-frame clones only and misses some. The repertoire holds around 70,000 clones, with about nine tenths as singletons. This CDR3 region has 10 residues. The germline gives CDR1 SNHLY, CDR2 FYNNEI. V was shortened by 8 bases and J by 5 bases, with 6 bases between the two germline ends. The gene calls are TRBV2 and TRBJ1-1; D is ambiguous. This receptor was obtained from a human donor with chronic lymphocytic leukemia. The source was PBMCs, collected after 12 months of ibrutinib treatment. The CDR3 region has the DNA TGTGCCAGCGGGGTTACTGAAGCTTTCTTT. Protein sequence: CASGVTEAFF.